Presented here are 9 T cell receptor beta chains from one specimen sequenced in a study of cytomegalovirus exposure and HLA in healthy donors. 60 Vbeta and 13 Jbeta primers were used in PCR. Sequenced by immunoSEQ multiplex PCR; TCRdb stores in-frame clones only, minus some. The sample has roughly 100,000 clones, over 70% seen once. The specimen was PBMCs. The receptors stem from a male donor in good health and CMV-seronegative.

The chain carries TRBV30 and TRBJ2-2; the match to TRBD2 covers 8 bases. There are 13 residues in the CDR3. The germline gives CDR1 GTSNPN, CDR2 SVGIG (reference sequence). With V trimmed by 2 bases and J by 4 bases, 0 bases remained unmatched. In nucleotides, the CDR3 is TGTGCCTGGAGTCGGGGGGGCACCGGGGAGCTGTTTTTT. It specifies CAWSRGGTGELFF.

The table lists this clone with a few counts. V gene TRBV19 combines with J gene TRBJ2-3, with 8 positions matching TRBD1. The CDR3 has 15 amino acids. Germline V gene data show CDR1 as LNHDA and CDR2 as SQIVND (reference sequence). V was pared by 5 bases and J by 6 bases, with 10 bases of the junction left unmatched. CDR3 DNA sequence: TGTGCCAGTAGTCTAGGGACAGGTGAATGGGATACGCAGTATTTT. Its translation is CASSLGTGEWDTQYF.

The J gene is TRBJ2-7, the V gene TRBV6-5; D is ambiguous. Trimming pared 2 bases from V and 4 bases from J, leaving 9 bases between. Germline loops: CDR1 MNHEY, CDR2 SVGAGI. The CDR3 sequence is 13 residues long. The CDR3 DNA sequence: TGTGCCAGCAGTTACGCGGCAATATACGAGCAGTACTTC. It codes for CASSYAAIYEQYF.

V is TRBV11-2 and J is TRBJ2-4; 9 nucleotides match TRBD1. The CDR3 length is 16 residues. Germline CDR1 reads SGHAT; CDR2 reads FQNNGV. With 5 bases clipped from V and 3 bases from J, the junction kept 8 bases outside the gene matches. The CDR3 loop is CASSSRDRVGKNIQYF. The CDR3 DNA sequence: TGTGCCAGCAGCAGCAGGGACAGGGTTGGCAAAAACATTCAGTACTTC.

The genes are TRBV6-1 and TRBJ2-1; D may be TRBD2 (5 bases). Germline V CDR1 and CDR2: MNHNS, SASEGT. CDR3 length: 16 amino acids. Trimming left V 2 bases short and J 0 bases short, with 11 bases between. The CDR3 sequence is CASSEQAESSYNEQFF. The CDR3 DNA follows: TGTGCCAGCAGTGAACAAGCGGAGAGCTCCTACAATGAGCAGTTCTTC.

The genes are TRBV18 and TRBJ2-7; 12 nucleotides line up with TRBD2. This CDR3 is 15 amino acids long. V shed 3 bases and J 3 bases; nucleotides not matched to a gene: 3. Looked up from germline, CDR1 is KGHSH and CDR2 is LQKENI. The CDR3 is CASSPQTSGSYEQYF. CDR3 sequence (DNA): TGTGCCAGCTCACCCCAGACTAGCGGGAGCTACGAGCAGTACTTC. The whole variable domain, filled in from reference TRBV18 and TRBJ2-7, reads NAGVMQNPRHLVRRRGQEARLRCSPMKGHSHVYWYRQLPEEGLKFMVYLQKENIIDESGMPKERFSAEFPKEGPSILRIQQVVRGDSAAYFCASSPQTSGSYEQYFGPGTRLTVT.

This clone was counted only a few times. The chain employs TRBV4-2 and TRBJ2-1, with 11 bases that match TRBD2. Germline-derived CDR1 and CDR2 are LGHNA and YNFKEQ. V shed 0 bases and J 7 bases; nucleotides not matched to a gene: 5. CDR3 size: 16 residues. CDR3 nucleotide sequence: TGTGCCAGCAGCCAAGATCGGGCTAGCGGGGGGAATGAGCAGTTCTTC. Protein sequence: CASSQDRASGGNEQFF.

The J gene is TRBJ2-3, the V gene TRBV7-2; 7 bases match TRBD2. Germline CDR1 SGHTA, CDR2 FQGNSA. The V and J ends lost 4 bases and 8 bases, in that order; junction bases with no gene match: 12. The CDR3 is 15 residues long. CDR3 sequence (DNA): TGTGCCAGCAGCTACCGGTGGGGGGGTGAGGGTACGCAGTATTTT. This codes for CASSYRWGGEGTQYF.

The gene calls are TRBV18 and TRBJ1-1; 11 bases match TRBD1. CDR1 is KGHSH and CDR2 is LQKENI in the germline V gene. This CDR3 is built from 16 residues. The junction had 6 bases not matched to a gene; V was cut back by 1 base and J by 5 bases. CDR3 sequence (DNA): TGTGCCAGCTCACCACGGACAGGGGGCCGATGGACTGAAGCTTTCTTT. Encoded protein: CASSPRTGGRWTEAFF.